The rows below give T cell receptor beta chains drawn from one sample of a study of shared clonotypes between healthy human individuals. TCRdb's table, derived via immunoSEQ multiplex PCR, lists solely in-frame clones and lacks some. Among more than 2,000,000 clones listed, approximately 93% were seen once. The specimen was naive CD4+ T cells from PBMCs. All receptors derive from a man younger than 35 in good health. Some clones in this sample may be carry-over from other donors' samples. The CDR3 runs from the conserved cysteine through the conserved F or W. A D gene is named only where the DNA matches it firmly. Some rows have no size entry. The others give once, few or many, or a class for an expanded clone.

D: TRBD1; size: .; J: TRBJ2-1; V: TRBV7-9; DNA: TGTGCCAGCAGCCCCAGGACAGGCTACAATGAGCAGTTCTTC; CDR3: CASSPRTGYNEQFF
D: .; size: .; J: TRBJ2-7; V: TRBV5-1; DNA: TGCGCCAGCAGCCTCCAGACCACTACAAACTACGAGCAGTACTTC; CDR3: CASSLQTTTNYEQYF
D: .; size: .; J: TRBJ2-1; V: TRBV28; DNA: TGTGCCAGCACCCTGGGGGGACGTAACTCCTACAATGAGCAGTTCTTC; CDR3: CASTLGGRNSYNEQFF
D: .; size: few; J: TRBJ2-7; V: TRBV5-1; DNA: TGCGCCAGCAGCTTGGAGGGGTACGAGCAGTACTTC; CDR3: CASSLEGYEQYF
D: .; size: .; J: TRBJ2-5; V: TRBV7-3; DNA: TGTGCCAGCAGCTTATATTCCGCCCGGGAGGAGACCCAGTACTTC; CDR3: CASSLYSAREETQYF
D: .; size: .; J: TRBJ1-5; V: TRBV7-8; DNA: TGTGCCAGCAGCATAAGAGCGAGAACAGGGTTTGGTACTTTGCAGCCCCAGCATTTT; CDR3: CASSIRARTGFGTLQPQHF
D: .; size: few; J: TRBJ1-5; V: TRBV29-1; DNA: TGCAGCGTTGTAAGCGACAGAGATCAGCCCCAGCATTTT; CDR3: CSVVSDRDQPQHF
D: .; size: .; J: TRBJ2-7; V: TRBV2; DNA: TGTGCCAGCAGTGCGTCCCAAACGACCTACGAGCAGTACTTC; CDR3: CASSASQTTYEQYF
D: .; size: once; J: TRBJ1-1; V: TRBV15; DNA: TGTGCCACCTCGACGGGGGTGAACACTGAAGCTTTCTTT; CDR3: CATSTGVNTEAFF
D: .; size: .; J: TRBJ2-5; V: TRBV28; DNA: TGTGCCACTACCATATGGGAGACCCAGTACTTC; CDR3: CATTIWETQYF
D: TRBD1; size: .; J: TRBJ2-5; V: TRBV5-1; DNA: TGCGCCAGCAGCTTGTTAACAGGGGCGGACCAAGAGACCCAGTACTTC; CDR3: CASSLLTGADQETQYF
D: .; size: .; J: TRBJ2-3; V: TRBV28; DNA: TGTGCCAGCAGTTCATCCACTCCGGGAGCCGCCAGCACAGATACGCAGTATTTT; CDR3: CASSSSTPGAASTDTQYF
D: .; size: .; J: TRBJ1-1; V: TRBV5-1; DNA: TGCGCCAGCAGCAGTACAGGGTTGCCCAACACTGAAGCTTTCTTT; CDR3: CASSSTGLPNTEAFF
D: .; size: .; J: TRBJ2-6; V: TRBV28; DNA: TGTGCCAGCAGTTTGTACAGGGCCATCTCTGGGGCCAACGTCCTGACTTTC; CDR3: CASSLYRAISGANVLTF
D: .; size: .; J: TRBJ1-1; V: TRBV5-4; DNA: TGTGCCAGCAGCTTGGGGCAGGGGCGGGACACTGAAGCTTTCTTT; CDR3: CASSLGQGRDTEAFF
D: .; size: .; J: TRBJ2-1; V: TRBV30; DNA: TGTGCCTGTAAACAGAGGCTGGGACCCAATGAGCAGTTCTTC; CDR3: CACKQRLGPNEQFF
D: TRBD2; size: once; J: TRBJ2-1; V: TRBV7-3; DNA: TGTGCCAGCAGCCCCTATAGCGGGAGCTCCTACAATGAGCAGTTCTTC; CDR3: CASSPYSGSSYNEQFF
D: TRBD2; size: .; J: TRBJ2-5; V: TRBV18; DNA: TGTGCCAGCTCACCTCGTCCCTTAGCGGGAGGGCCGAGAGAGACCCAGTACTTC; CDR3: CASSPRPLAGGPRETQYF
D: TRBD2; size: .; J: TRBJ2-3; V: TRBV5-1; DNA: TGCGCCAGCATACCTTTAGCGGGTAGCACAGATACGCAGTATTTT; CDR3: CASIPLAGSTDTQYF
D: .; size: .; J: TRBJ1-2; V: TRBV6-1; DNA: TGTGCCAGCAGTGGCAGGACTTACTATGGCTACACCTTC; CDR3: CASSGRTYYGYTF
D: .; size: .; J: TRBJ2-5; V: TRBV5-4; DNA: TGTGCCAGCAGCTTTGGACAGTTACAAGAGACCCAGTACTTC; CDR3: CASSFGQLQETQYF
D: .; size: .; J: TRBJ2-1; V: TRBV7-7; DNA: TGTGCCAGCAGCTTAGGCAGGCCTGGGGTGGATGAGCAGTTCTTC; CDR3: CASSLGRPGVDEQFF
D: TRBD1; size: .; J: TRBJ1-2; V: TRBV7-9; DNA: TGTGCCAGCAGCTTAGGGGACAGGGAGGGTTATGGCTACACCTTC; CDR3: CASSLGDREGYGYTF
D: .; size: .; J: TRBJ2-3; V: TRBV7-2; DNA: TGTGCCAGCAGCTTAGTTGGCGGTAGCACAGATACGCAGTATTTT; CDR3: CASSLVGGSTDTQYF
D: .; size: .; J: TRBJ2-3; V: TRBV29-1; DNA: TGCAGCGGCGGGTTGGTGCCAGATACGCAGTATTTT; CDR3: CSGGLVPDTQYF
D: .; size: .; J: TRBJ2-2; V: TRBV5-4; DNA: TGTGCCAGCAGCTTGACGCGTGGGACCGGGGAGCTGTTTTTT; CDR3: CASSLTRGTGELFF
D: .; size: .; J: TRBJ2-1; V: TRBV2; DNA: TGTGCCAGCAGCGCGGACAGAGTCTCCTACAATGAGCAGTTCTTC; CDR3: CASSADRVSYNEQFF
D: .; size: once; J: TRBJ2-3; V: TRBV10-3; DNA: TGTGCCATAGGACCCGGGGCAGATACGCAGTATTTT; CDR3: CAIGPGADTQYF
D: .; size: .; J: TRBJ1-2; V: TRBV6-4; DNA: TGTGCCAGCAGTGACTCCGGGGGGACCAACTATGGCTACACCTTC; CDR3: CASSDSGGTNYGYTF
D: TRBD1; size: .; J: TRBJ1-1; V: TRBV9; DNA: TGTGCCAGCAGCGAGGGACCGACAGGGGGCACTGAAGCTTTCTTT; CDR3: CASSEGPTGGTEAFF
D: TRBD2; size: .; J: TRBJ2-3; V: TRBV9; DNA: TGTGCCAGCAGCGGATTAGCGGGCAGGACAGATACGCAGTATTTT; CDR3: CASSGLAGRTDTQYF
D: .; size: .; J: TRBJ1-2; V: TRBV19; DNA: TGTGCCAGTACCACTCGGGACAATGGCTACACCTTC; CDR3: CASTTRDNGYTF
D: TRBD2; size: .; J: TRBJ2-3; V: TRBV9; DNA: TGTGCCAGCAGCCCTCTAGCGGCTGATACGCAGTATTTT; CDR3: CASSPLAADTQYF
D: .; size: .; J: TRBJ1-1; V: TRBV30; DNA: TGTGCCTGGAGTGCCGGGTCGGCTTTCTTT; CDR3: CAWSAGSAFF
D: TRBD1; size: .; J: TRBJ1-4; V: TRBV28; DNA: TGTGCCAGCAGCCTCCGGGACAGCAAACTGTTTTTT; CDR3: CASSLRDSKLFF
D: .; size: few; J: TRBJ1-5; V: TRBV7-9; DNA: TGTGCCAGCAGCGCTACAAGGGAGGTGAATCAGCCCCAGCATTTT; CDR3: CASSATREVNQPQHF
D: .; size: .; J: TRBJ1-2; V: TRBV30; DNA: TGTGCCTGGAGTCTTGAGGGTTCTGATGGCTACACCTTC; CDR3: CAWSLEGSDGYTF
D: .; size: once; J: TRBJ2-7; V: TRBV18; DNA: TGTGCCAGCTCACCACCGCCGGGGACCTACGAGCAGTACTTC; CDR3: CASSPPPGTYEQYF
D: TRBD1; size: .; J: TRBJ2-7; V: TRBV7-2; DNA: TGTGCCAGCAGCTTCCCAGGGGGCGAGCAGTACTTC; CDR3: CASSFPGGEQYF
D: .; size: .; J: TRBJ1-4; V: TRBV16; DNA: TGTGCCAGCAGTCAACGCGGGACATCGGAAAAACTGTTTTTT; CDR3: CASSQRGTSEKLFF
D: TRBD1; size: .; J: TRBJ2-5; V: TRBV6-1; DNA: TGTGCCAGCAGTGGGTACACAGGGGGCCCCCAAGAGACCCAGTACTTC; CDR3: CASSGYTGGPQETQYF
D: TRBD2; size: .; J: TRBJ2-7; V: TRBV7-2; DNA: TGTGCCAGCACTGGGACGGGGGGGTCCTACGAGCAGTACTTC; CDR3: CASTGTGGSYEQYF
D: TRBD2; size: .; J: TRBJ2-1; V: TRBV19; DNA: TGTGCCAGTAGAAGTAGCGGGAACAATCCGTTCTTC; CDR3: CASRSSGNNPFF
D: .; size: .; J: TRBJ2-7; V: TRBV5-5; DNA: TGTGCCAGCAGCTTGGCCGTAATCTCCTACTACGAGCAGTACTTC; CDR3: CASSLAVISYYEQYF
D: TRBD2; size: .; J: TRBJ2-3; V: TRBV4-1; DNA: TGCGCCAGCAGCCATGGCGGGAGTAGCACAGATACGCAGTATTTT; CDR3: CASSHGGSSTDTQYF
D: .; size: .; J: TRBJ1-4; V: TRBV14; DNA: TGTGCCAGCAGCCAAAACGTCCAGGCCAGAGAAAAACTGTTTTTT; CDR3: CASSQNVQAREKLFF
D: .; size: .; J: TRBJ2-3; V: TRBV19; DNA: TGTGCCAGTAGTATAGAAGGTACGAGACACACAGATACGCAGTATTTT; CDR3: CASSIEGTRHTDTQYF
D: .; size: .; J: TRBJ1-1; V: TRBV5-1; DNA: TGCGCCGGCAGCTTGGACGGGACATCGGGGACTGAAGCTTTCTTT; CDR3: CAGSLDGTSGTEAFF
D: .; size: .; J: TRBJ2-7; V: TRBV11-2; DNA: TGTGCCAGCAGCCCCGTACTCGAACAGGGGAGGTACGAGCAGTACTTC; CDR3: CASSPVLEQGRYEQYF
D: TRBD1; size: once; J: TRBJ1-1; V: TRBV5-1; DNA: TGCGCCAGCAGCTTGACAGTAACAGGGGGCTTGACTGAAGCTTTCTTT; CDR3: CASSLTVTGGLTEAFF
D: TRBD1; size: once; J: TRBJ2-7; V: TRBV30; DNA: TGTGCCTGGAATGCCGGGACAGCCTACGAGCAGTACTTC; CDR3: CAWNAGTAYEQYF
D: .; size: .; J: TRBJ2-5; V: TRBV5-1; DNA: TGCGCCAGCGCGTTGGCCGGAGAAGGGACCCAGTACTTC; CDR3: CASALAGEGTQYF
D: .; size: .; J: TRBJ2-1; V: TRBV18; DNA: TGTGCCAGCTCACCATATACCGGGAGCTCCTACAATGAGCAGTTCTTC; CDR3: CASSPYTGSSYNEQFF
D: TRBD2; size: .; J: TRBJ2-1; V: TRBV7-7; DNA: TGTGCCAGCAGCCCTTGGAGCGGGAGGGCCTACAATGAGCAGTTCTTC; CDR3: CASSPWSGRAYNEQFF
D: TRBD2; size: .; J: TRBJ2-1; V: TRBV18; DNA: TGTGCCAGCTCACCTGCCCCCGATGGACTAGCGGGAGGGCATCGGGCCTACAATGAGCAGTTCTTC; CDR3: CASSPAPDGLAGGHRAYNEQFF
D: .; size: .; J: TRBJ2-1; V: TRBV7-3; DNA: TGTGCCAGCAGCTTTAAGACCCTGCTACCGCAGTTCTTC; CDR3: CASSFKTLLPQFF
D: TRBD1; size: .; J: TRBJ1-2; V: TRBV7-2; DNA: TGTGCCAGCAGCTTATGGACAGGAGCTAACTATGGCTACACCTTC; CDR3: CASSLWTGANYGYTF